The clone carrying this T cell receptor beta chain was seen ten or more times. Its specificity is unknown. The V gene lost 4 bases and the J gene lost 2 bases, with 14 bases spanning the gap. In germline, CDR1 is MNHNY, CDR2 SVGAGI (reference sequence). The CDR3 covers 15 residues. This record belongs to a study of shared clonotypes between healthy human individuals. Notes on the study in general: Clonotype sharing across a few donors was observed for roughly 5% of naive CD4 clonotypes.

Each sorted subset replicate got 200 ng genomic DNA, tens of thousands of genomes. As processed by the authors: Filtering differed, since immunoSEQ gave only junction sequences and no quality scores. This table comes from immunoSEQ multiplex PCR, and its TCRdb copy is limited to in-frame clones, with some not included. That table furnishes V, J and clone size, whereas the DNA furnished D and trimming. The table shows more than 1 million clones, with around 82% occurring only once. The sample was memory CD4+ T cells from PBMCs. Subset specified: CD45RA-negative fraction. V is TRBV6-6 and J is TRBJ2-5; D is perhaps TRBD2 (5 bases). The origin of this receptor is a man between 18 and 29 years old in good health. Some clones in this sample may be carry-over from other donors' samples. The CDR3: CASSFTRVSQETQYF. CDR3 coding DNA: TGTGCCAGCAGTTTTACGAGGGTATCACAAGAGACCCAGTACTTC.